Listed here are 6 T cell receptor beta chains from one sample, sequenced in a study of cytomegalovirus exposure and HLA in healthy donors. PCR amplification relied on 60 Vbeta primers (plus 13 Jbeta primers). Libraries were prepared by immunoSEQ multiplex PCR; TCRdb keeps only in-frame clonotypes and omits some of them. The table shows roughly 190,000 clones, with around 73% occurring only once. Sequenced material: PBMCs. The receptors were gathered from a woman between 25 and 40 years old in good health and CMV-seropositive.

The V and J genes are TRBV6-5 and TRBJ1-3; no definite D call. With 4 bases removed from V and 4 bases from J, the gap between germline ends came to 14 bases. CDR1 and CDR2 (germline): MNHEY, SVGAGI. The CDR3 runs 15 residues. This chain's CDR3 is CASSSTTLGGNTIYF. The CDR3 region has the DNA TGTGCCAGCAGTTCTACAACCCTGGGCGGAAACACCATATATTTT.

The chain is built from TRBV28 and TRBJ1-2; 7 bases fit TRBD1. CDR3 length: 12 amino acids. Unmatched junction bases numbered 5, after V lost 8 bases and J lost 5 bases. From germline, CDR1 is MDHEN and CDR2 SYDVKM. Written as DNA, the CDR3 is TGTGCCAGCGAGGACAGGACTTATGGCTACACCTTC. The encoded protein is CASEDRTYGYTF.

This clone was observed once. The J gene is TRBJ1-6, the V gene TRBV7-9; D is undetermined. This CDR3 is 16 amino acids long. Germline V gene data show CDR1 as SEHNR and CDR2 as FQNEAQ (reference sequence). The V end lost 1 base, the J end lost 9 bases, and 16 bases lay between the germline ends. Here the CDR3 reads CASSLEATARGSPLHF. DNA for the CDR3: TGTGCCAGCAGCTTAGAGGCCACGGCCCGGGGTTCACCCCTCCACTTT.

The V call is TRBV5-1, the J call TRBJ2-1, with TRBD2 identical over 11 bases. Trimming took 1 base from V and 6 from J; bases not matched to a gene: 3. The V gene's germline CDR1 is SGHRS and CDR2 YFSETQ. The length of the CDR3 is 15 residues. The CDR3 coding sequence is TGCGCCAGCAGCTTGCTAGGGACTAGCGGCAATGAGCAGTTCTTC. Its translation is CASSLLGTSGNEQFF.

The CDR3 spells CASSQGGTSGTSGTQYF. CDR3 DNA: TGTGCCAGCAGCCAAGGGGGGACTAGCGGGACCTCAGGGACCCAGTACTTC. J is TRBJ2-5 and V is TRBV4-2, with 13 bases aligning to TRBD2. Germline CDR1 reads LGHNA; CDR2 reads YNFKEQ. The CDR3 loop spans 17 amino acids. The V and J ends lost 1 base and 7 bases, in that order; junction bases with no gene match: 9.

The gene calls are TRBV7-2 and TRBJ1-2; TRBD1 is a possible D gene (6 bases). The V gene lost 5 bases and the J gene lost 4 bases, with 11 bases spanning the gap. The CDR3 sequence is 13 residues long. From germline, CDR1 is SGHTA and CDR2 FQGNSA. CDR3 nucleotides: TGTGCCAGCAGCCACGGACAGCTCTATGGCTACACCTTC. Its protein is CASSHGQLYGYTF.